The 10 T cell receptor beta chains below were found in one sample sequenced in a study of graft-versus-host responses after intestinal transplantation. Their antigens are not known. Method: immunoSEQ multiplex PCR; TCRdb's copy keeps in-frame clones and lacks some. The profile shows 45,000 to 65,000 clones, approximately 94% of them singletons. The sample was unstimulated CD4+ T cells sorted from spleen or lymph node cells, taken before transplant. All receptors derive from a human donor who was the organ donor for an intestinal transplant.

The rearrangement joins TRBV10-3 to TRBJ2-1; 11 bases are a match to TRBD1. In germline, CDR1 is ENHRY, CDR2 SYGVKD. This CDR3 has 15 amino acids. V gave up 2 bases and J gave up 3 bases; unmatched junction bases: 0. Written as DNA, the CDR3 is TGTGCCATCAGTGAGGGGACAGGGGGCTACAATGAGCAGTTCTTC. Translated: CAISEGTGGYNEQFF.

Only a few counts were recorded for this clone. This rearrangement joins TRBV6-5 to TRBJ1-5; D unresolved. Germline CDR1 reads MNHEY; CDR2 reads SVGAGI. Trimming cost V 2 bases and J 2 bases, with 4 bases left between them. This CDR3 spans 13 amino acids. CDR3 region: CASSYRGNQPQHF. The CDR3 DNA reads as TGTGCCAGCAGTTACAGGGGCAATCAGCCCCAGCATTTT.

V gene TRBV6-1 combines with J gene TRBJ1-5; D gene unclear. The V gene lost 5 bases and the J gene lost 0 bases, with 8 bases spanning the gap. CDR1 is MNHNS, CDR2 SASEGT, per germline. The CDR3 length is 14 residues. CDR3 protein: CASSRLYSNQPQHF. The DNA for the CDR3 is TGTGCCAGCAGTAGGCTCTATAGCAATCAGCCCCAGCATTTT.

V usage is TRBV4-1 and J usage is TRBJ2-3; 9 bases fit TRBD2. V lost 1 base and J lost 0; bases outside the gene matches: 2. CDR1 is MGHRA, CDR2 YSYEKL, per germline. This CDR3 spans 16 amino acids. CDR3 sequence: CASSQVAGVSTDTQYF. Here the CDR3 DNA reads TGCGCCAGCAGCCAAGTAGCGGGGGTAAGCACAGATACGCAGTATTTT.

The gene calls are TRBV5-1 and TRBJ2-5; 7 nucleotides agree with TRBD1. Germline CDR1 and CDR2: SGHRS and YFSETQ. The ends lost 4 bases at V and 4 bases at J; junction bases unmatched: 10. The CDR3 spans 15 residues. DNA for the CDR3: TGCGCCAGCAGCGCCGGGCACAGGGGTATAGAGACCCAGTACTTC. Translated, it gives CASSAGHRGIETQYF.

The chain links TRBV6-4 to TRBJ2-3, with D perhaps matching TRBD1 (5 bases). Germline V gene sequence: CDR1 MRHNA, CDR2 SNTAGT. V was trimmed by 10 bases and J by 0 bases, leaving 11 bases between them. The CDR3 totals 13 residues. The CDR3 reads CATRQRSTDTQYF. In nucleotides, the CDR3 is TGTGCCACCCGACAGCGTAGCACAGATACGCAGTATTTT.

For the CDR3, the DNA is TGTGCCAGCAGTTACTCGGGCAGTTCTAAGCAGTTCTTC. Its protein is CASSYSGSSKQFF. The rearrangement links TRBV6-5 to TRBJ2-1; D gene uncertain. CDR1 is MNHEY and CDR2 is SVGAGI in the germline V gene. V gave up 0 bases and J gave up 11 bases, with 11 bases separating them. The CDR3 is 13 residues long.

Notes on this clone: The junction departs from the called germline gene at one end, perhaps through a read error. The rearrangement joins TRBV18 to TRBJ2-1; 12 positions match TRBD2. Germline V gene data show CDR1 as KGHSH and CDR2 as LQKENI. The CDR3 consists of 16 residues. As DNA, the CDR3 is TGTGCCAGCTCGCCCCTCTTGGGGACTAGCGGGCATGAGCAGCTCTTC. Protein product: CASSPLLGTSGHEQLF.

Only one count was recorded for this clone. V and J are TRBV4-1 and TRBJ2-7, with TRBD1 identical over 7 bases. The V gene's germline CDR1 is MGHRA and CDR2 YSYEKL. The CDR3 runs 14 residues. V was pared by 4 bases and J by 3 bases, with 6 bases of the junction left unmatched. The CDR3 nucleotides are TGCGCCAGCAGCCGAGGATGGGACAGCTACGAGCAGTACTTC. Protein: CASSRGWDSYEQYF.

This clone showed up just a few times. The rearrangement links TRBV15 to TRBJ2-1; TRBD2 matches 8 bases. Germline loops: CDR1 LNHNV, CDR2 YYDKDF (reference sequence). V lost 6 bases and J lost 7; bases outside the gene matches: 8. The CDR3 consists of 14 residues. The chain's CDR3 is CATRGRGGENEQFF. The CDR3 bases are TGTGCCACCAGGGGTCGGGGGGGCGAAAATGAGCAGTTCTTC. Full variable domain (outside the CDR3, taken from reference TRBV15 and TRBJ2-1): DAMVIQNPRYQVTQFGKPVTLSCSQTLNHNVMYWYQQKSSQAPKLLFHYYDKDFNNEADTPDNFQSRRPNTSFCFLDIRSPGLGDTAMYLCATRGRGGENEQFFGPGTRLTVL.